These T cell receptor beta chains were read from a single sample in a study of identical twins. MiXCR was run by TCRdb on the 5' RACE reads, yielding one entry per CDR3 protein. The sample contains some 600,000 distinct CDR3 sequences, about 7% of which appear only once. The sample was also linked to a second study, of yellow fever vaccine responses in identical twins.

Sequencing input: PBMCs. The receptors derive from a young woman in good health. Both conserved end residues are part of each CDR3. The D gene is left open where the match is weak. A clone size is listed for some rows: how often the clone was seen (once, few, many), or a class if it is expanded.

V gene: TRBV3-1
D gene: NA
clone size: NA
J gene: TRBJ1-1
CDR3 DNA: TGTGCCAGCAGCCAAGATGATCAGGGGAGGAACACTGAAGCTTTCTTT
CDR3 protein: CASSQDDQGRNTEAFF

V gene: TRBV7-6
D gene: NA
clone size: NA
J gene: TRBJ2-1
CDR3 DNA: TGTGCCAGCAGCTATACTGCTGGGAACAATGAGCAGTTCTTC
CDR3 protein: CASSYTAGNNEQFF

V gene: TRBV7-8
D gene: TRBD2
clone size: few
J gene: TRBJ2-5
CDR3 DNA: TGTGCCAGCAGCAAAGCGGGGGGGACTCAAGAGACCCAGTACTTC
CDR3 protein: CASSKAGGTQETQYF

V gene: TRBV12-3/TRBV12-4
D gene: NA
clone size: many
J gene: TRBJ2-1
CDR3 DNA: TGTGCCAGCAGTCTCTTGGGGGGTCGAACCAATGAGCAGTTCTTC
CDR3 protein: CASSLLGGRTNEQFF

V gene: TRBV29-1
D gene: NA
clone size: NA
J gene: TRBJ2-5
CDR3 DNA: TGCAGCGTTGCCGACATCCAAGAGACCCAGTACTTC
CDR3 protein: CSVADIQETQYF

V gene: TRBV4-1
D gene: TRBD2
clone size: few
J gene: TRBJ2-1
CDR3 DNA: TGCGCCAGCAGCCAAGATTGGACTAGCGGGAGGTACAATGAGCAGTTCTTC
CDR3 protein: CASSQDWTSGRYNEQFF

V gene: TRBV10-3
D gene: NA
clone size: few
J gene: TRBJ2-7
CDR3 DNA: TGTGCCATCAGGAACGCCTACGAGCAGTACTTC
CDR3 protein: CAIRNAYEQYF

V gene: TRBV12-3/TRBV12-4
D gene: TRBD1
clone size: many
J gene: TRBJ1-3
CDR3 DNA: TGTGCCAGCAGCCCTAGACAGGGGACCACCCGGCGGAACACCATATATTTT
CDR3 protein: CASSPRQGTTRRNTIYF

V gene: TRBV29-1
D gene: NA
clone size: many
J gene: TRBJ1-2
CDR3 DNA: TGCAGCGTTGGTGTCGGGCGCCCTAACGGCTACACCTTC
CDR3 protein: CSVGVGRPNGYTF

V gene: TRBV12-5
D gene: TRBD1
clone size: NA
J gene: TRBJ1-1
CDR3 DNA: TGTGCTAGTGGTTTGGTACTGGGACAGGGAGGGGCTGAAGCTTTCTTT
CDR3 protein: CASGLVLGQGGAEAFF

V gene: TRBV6-1
D gene: NA
clone size: NA
J gene: TRBJ1-5
CDR3 DNA: TGTGCCAGCAGCAAAGCGGGGAACCGAGGGGATCAGCCCCAGCATTTT
CDR3 protein: CASSKAGNRGDQPQHF

V gene: TRBV6-6
D gene: NA
clone size: few
J gene: TRBJ1-2
CDR3 DNA: TGTGCCAGCAGTTACGTAGACTATGGCTACACCTTC
CDR3 protein: CASSYVDYGYTF

V gene: TRBV20-1
D gene: TRBD2
clone size: many
J gene: TRBJ2-3
CDR3 DNA: TGCAGTGCTCCCCCGGGGCTAGCGGGGGGGCTTGTCGACACAGATACGCAGTATTTT
CDR3 protein: CSAPPGLAGGLVDTDTQYF

V gene: TRBV5-1
D gene: TRBD2
clone size: few
J gene: TRBJ2-3
CDR3 DNA: TGCGCCAGCAGTTCCGGCTCCCTAGCGGGAGGCTCAGATACGCAGTATTTT
CDR3 protein: CASSSGSLAGGSDTQYF

V gene: TRBV12-3/TRBV12-4
D gene: NA
clone size: NA
J gene: TRBJ2-5
CDR3 DNA: TGTGCCAGCAGTTCCATCCCTTGGGAGACCCAGTACTTC
CDR3 protein: CASSSIPWETQYF

V gene: TRBV6-1
D gene: NA
clone size: NA
J gene: TRBJ2-7
CDR3 DNA: TGTGCCAGCAGTGAAGGGAGGGGGGGTTACGAGCAGTACTTC
CDR3 protein: CASSEGRGGYEQYF

V gene: TRBV2
D gene: TRBD1
clone size: NA
J gene: TRBJ2-7
CDR3 DNA: TGTGCCAGCATTCCCGGGACAGTCTCCTACGAGCAGTACTTC
CDR3 protein: CASIPGTVSYEQYF

V gene: TRBV6-1
D gene: TRBD1
clone size: NA
J gene: TRBJ1-5
CDR3 DNA: TGTGCCAGCAGAGATGGACAGGGGATTCAGCCCCAGCATTTT
CDR3 protein: CASRDGQGIQPQHF

V gene: TRBV12-3/TRBV12-4
D gene: TRBD1
clone size: few
J gene: TRBJ1-4
CDR3 DNA: TGTGCCAGCAGTTCGGACAGGGTAACGAAAAAACTGTTTTTT
CDR3 protein: CASSSDRVTKKLFF

V gene: TRBV6-5
D gene: NA
clone size: many
J gene: TRBJ2-1
CDR3 DNA: TGTGCCAGCACGGGTGCCTACAATGAGCAGTTCTTC
CDR3 protein: CASTGAYNEQFF

V gene: TRBV5-5
D gene: NA
clone size: NA
J gene: TRBJ2-7
CDR3 DNA: TGTGCCAGCAGCTTGTCGTCAGCCGCTTCCTACGAGCAGTACTTC
CDR3 protein: CASSLSSAASYEQYF

V gene: TRBV28
D gene: NA
clone size: NA
J gene: TRBJ2-7
CDR3 DNA: TGTGCCAGCAACCTGGGAGCCTACGAGCAGTACTTC
CDR3 protein: CASNLGAYEQYF

V gene: TRBV4-1
D gene: TRBD2
clone size: NA
J gene: TRBJ2-2
CDR3 DNA: TGCGCCAGCAGCCGCGGACTAGCGGGGGGACTAACCGGGGAGCTGTTTTTT
CDR3 protein: CASSRGLAGGLTGELFF

V gene: TRBV15
D gene: NA
clone size: many
J gene: TRBJ2-1
CDR3 DNA: TGTGCCACCTTGGCGGGGACGAGGAATGAGCAGTTCTTC
CDR3 protein: CATLAGTRNEQFF

V gene: TRBV12-3/TRBV12-4
D gene: NA
clone size: many
J gene: TRBJ2-7
CDR3 DNA: TGTGCCAGCACCTCCAGCTACGAGCAGTACTTC
CDR3 protein: CASTSSYEQYF

V gene: TRBV2
D gene: NA
clone size: NA
J gene: TRBJ2-1
CDR3 DNA: TGTGCCAGCAGAGCCCGGGGTACCGTAATCTACAATGAGCAGTTCTTC
CDR3 protein: CASRARGTVIYNEQFF

V gene: TRBV5-1
D gene: TRBD1
clone size: many
J gene: TRBJ2-4
CDR3 DNA: TGCGCCAGCACCTTAGGGACAGGGAATGACTTTAACATTCAGTACTTC
CDR3 protein: CASTLGTGNDFNIQYF

V gene: TRBV7-8
D gene: NA
clone size: few
J gene: TRBJ2-3
CDR3 DNA: TGTGCCAGCAGCTTTCTAGGGACGCTCACAGATACGCAGTATTTT
CDR3 protein: CASSFLGTLTDTQYF

V gene: TRBV18
D gene: TRBD2
clone size: NA
J gene: TRBJ2-5
CDR3 DNA: TGTGCCAGCTCACCCACTAGCGAGGGGACCCAGTACTTC
CDR3 protein: CASSPTSEGTQYF

V gene: TRBV27
D gene: NA
clone size: few
J gene: TRBJ2-7
CDR3 DNA: TGTGCCAGCAGGACATACCCAGCGCCGCCCCCTTACGAGCAGTACTTC
CDR3 protein: CASRTYPAPPPYEQYF

V gene: TRBV28
D gene: NA
clone size: NA
J gene: TRBJ2-7
CDR3 DNA: TGTGCCAGCAGTTTTCGGTCGTCAAACGAGCAGTACTTC
CDR3 protein: CASSFRSSNEQYF

V gene: TRBV10-3
D gene: TRBD2
clone size: few
J gene: TRBJ2-3
CDR3 DNA: TGTGCCCTATCAACGGGGGAGGCGGGGGAAGATACGCAGTATTTT
CDR3 protein: CALSTGEAGEDTQYF

V gene: TRBV20-1
D gene: TRBD2
clone size: NA
J gene: TRBJ2-1
CDR3 DNA: TGCAGTGCTAGAGACCGGACTAGCGGTATACCCAGGCAGTTCTTC
CDR3 protein: CSARDRTSGIPRQFF

V gene: TRBV18
D gene: TRBD1
clone size: NA
J gene: TRBJ2-7
CDR3 DNA: TGTGCCAGCTCACCACCGCTGGGACAGAGGGGCCGAGAACAGTACTTC
CDR3 protein: CASSPPLGQRGREQYF

V gene: TRBV28
D gene: NA
clone size: NA
J gene: TRBJ2-1
CDR3 DNA: TGTGCCAGCAGTTTGGGGAGACATGTCGATGAGCAGTTCTTC
CDR3 protein: CASSLGRHVDEQFF

V gene: TRBV7-9
D gene: NA
clone size: few
J gene: TRBJ2-7
CDR3 DNA: TGTGCCAGCAGCTTAGTTAGCAGTACCTACGAGCAGTACTTC
CDR3 protein: CASSLVSSTYEQYF

V gene: TRBV5-1
D gene: NA
clone size: NA
J gene: TRBJ2-7
CDR3 DNA: TGCGCCAGCAGCTTACGGGATTCGGGTGAGCAGTACTTC
CDR3 protein: CASSLRDSGEQYF

V gene: TRBV20-1
D gene: NA
clone size: few
J gene: TRBJ1-1
CDR3 DNA: TGCAGTGCTAGTCTGGACACTGAAGCTTTCTTT
CDR3 protein: CSASLDTEAFF

V gene: TRBV12-3/TRBV12-4
D gene: NA
clone size: few
J gene: TRBJ1-1
CDR3 DNA: TGTGCCAGCAGTTTGCCGGGGGGGTCCACTGAAGCTTTCTTT
CDR3 protein: CASSLPGGSTEAFF